This TCR beta chain was found in a study of T cell repertoires in cytomegalovirus infection. Study details: Evidence of both CMV infection and a matching HLA type came from public TCR beta signatures.

MiXCR, applied by TCRdb to the reads, yields one record per CDR3 protein. This table holds hundreds of thousands of distinct CDR3 sequences, roughly 10% found once. This clonotype was seen many times. This receptor was taken from a human donor in good health (CMV status not recorded). Some clones in this sample may be carry-over from other donors' samples. Source material: PBMCs.

CDR3 DNA sequence: TGTGCCAGCAGCCCCCCGGGGGCCGGGGAGCTGTTTTTT. This codes for CASSPPGAGELFF. The chain joins TRBV7-9 to TRBJ2-2; D perhaps matches TRBD2 (6 bases). CDR1 and CDR2 (germline): SEHNR, FQNEAQ (reference sequence). V was cut by 5 bases and J by 6 bases, with 10 bases left in between. The CDR3 covers 13 residues.